This entry features one TCR beta chain sequence. Its target antigen remains unknown. The record has no base qualities; no much larger clone is one base away. The data stem from a study of cytomegalovirus exposure and HLA in healthy donors (dated by TCRdb to between 2016 and 2019). Looking at the study overall: According to a later analysis, one platform produced both the roughly 110 validation repertoires and the 670 or so repertoires of the first cohort. In addition to the first cohort of about 650 subjects, a separate validation cohort of 120 different subjects was used. To predict cytomegalovirus infection status, the study brought together high-throughput TCR immunosequencing, statistical association of individual TCRs with disease status, and machine learning. The study aimed to test whether cataloging public T cell receptors could reveal signatures of past pathogen exposure. What the study reported, not specific to this receptor: The study listed around 160 TCR beta chains as associated with cytomegalovirus. Most TCR sequences were observed very rarely across donors, whereas some public TCRs were present in many individuals. The authors suggested that the approach could potentially be generalized to other disease states and immunological phenotypes. All 120 or so repertoires were used to score co-occurrence in the validation cohort in a later analysis, because that analysis had no HLA typing for the cohort. Cytomegalovirus status was reported to be diagnosed by the classifier with high specificity and sensitivity in both the original and validation cohorts. In vitro tests confirmed that three of the cytomegalovirus-associated TCR beta chains recognize cytomegalovirus antigens. Of the cluster scores, 85% to 95% were above 0 in a later analysis, which found that TCRs clustered in the first cohort also tended to co-occur in the 110 or so validation repertoires.

The germline V gene (reference sequence) sets CDR1 to LNHDA and CDR2 to SQIVND. V sheds 8 bases and J sheds 6 bases, leaving 9 bases between their ends. Taken from cysteine to phenylalanine, the CDR3 has 11 residues. The kept DNA is CDR3 alone, 33 bases in frame from the first base. The donors were included in the validation cohort of some 110 subjects, a group kept apart from the 666-subject first cohort. The library was produced with the immunoSEQ multiplex PCR assay. The published analysis was carried out like this. A statistical classification framework was built for diagnosing cytomegalovirus status from the catalog of TCR beta chain sequences. In TCRdb, the immuneACCESS table is reduced to in-frame sequences with V and J assigned. These tables do not hold every clone; where another copy was compared, an unresolved V gene accounts for under half, and the others remain unexplained. V and J calls and clone size follow that table, whereas D and trimming were derived from the DNA. The sample records about 150,000 clones, approximately 86% of which are singletons. The top ten hold around 22% of the sample.

The V and J segments used are TRBV19 and TRBJ2-3; the D gene remains uncertain. This TCR was recovered from a man younger than 35 in good health and CMV-seropositive. Material: PBMCs. The sequence in DNA is TGTGCCAGTGGCCCCAGGGATACGCAGTATTTT. Its protein reads: CASGPRDTQYF. Where the CDR3 stops, the reference TRBV19 and TRBJ2-3 genes take over; the full variable domain is DGGITQSPKYLFRKEGQNVTLSCEQNLNHDAMYWYRQDPGQGLRLIYYSQIVNDFQKGDIAEGYSVSREKKESFPLTVTSAQKNPTAFYLCASGPRDTQYFGPGTRLTVL.